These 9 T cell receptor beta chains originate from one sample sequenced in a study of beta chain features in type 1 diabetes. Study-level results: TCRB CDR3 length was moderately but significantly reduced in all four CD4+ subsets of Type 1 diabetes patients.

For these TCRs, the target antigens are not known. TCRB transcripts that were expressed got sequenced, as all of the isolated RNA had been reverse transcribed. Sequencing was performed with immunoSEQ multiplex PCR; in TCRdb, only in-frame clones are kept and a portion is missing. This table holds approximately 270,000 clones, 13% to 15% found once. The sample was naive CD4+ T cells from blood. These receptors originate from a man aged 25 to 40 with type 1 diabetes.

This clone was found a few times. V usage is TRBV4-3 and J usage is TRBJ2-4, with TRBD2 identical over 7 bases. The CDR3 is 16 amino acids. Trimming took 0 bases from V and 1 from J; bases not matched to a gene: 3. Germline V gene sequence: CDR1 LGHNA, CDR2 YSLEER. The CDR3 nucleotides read TGCGCCAGCAGCCAAGACGGGGGGAACGCCAAAAACATTCAGTACTTC. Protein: CASSQDGGNAKNIQYF.

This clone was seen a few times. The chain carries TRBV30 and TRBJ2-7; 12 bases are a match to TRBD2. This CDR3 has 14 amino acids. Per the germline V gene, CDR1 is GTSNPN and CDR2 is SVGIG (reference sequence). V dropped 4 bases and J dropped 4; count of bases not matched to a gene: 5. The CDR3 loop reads CAWTSGLAGYEQYF. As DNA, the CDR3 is TGTGCCTGGACTAGCGGACTAGCGGGATACGAGCAGTACTTC.

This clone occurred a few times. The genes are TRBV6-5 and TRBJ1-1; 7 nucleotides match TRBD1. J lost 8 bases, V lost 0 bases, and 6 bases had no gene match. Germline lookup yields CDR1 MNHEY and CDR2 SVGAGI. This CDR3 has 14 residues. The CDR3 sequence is CASSYSKPGGEAFF. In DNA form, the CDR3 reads TGTGCCAGCAGTTACTCTAAGCCAGGGGGAGAAGCTTTCTTT.

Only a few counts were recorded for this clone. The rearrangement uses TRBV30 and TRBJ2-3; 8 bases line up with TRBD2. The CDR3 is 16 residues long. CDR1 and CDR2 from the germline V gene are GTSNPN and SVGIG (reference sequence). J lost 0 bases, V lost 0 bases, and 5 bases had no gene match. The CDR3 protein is CAWSVGLARSTDTQYF. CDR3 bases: TGTGCCTGGAGTGTCGGACTAGCACGTAGCACAGATACGCAGTATTTT.

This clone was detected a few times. CDR3 in DNA: TGCAGCGTTGCAGAACAGGGGGTCACTGAAGCTTTCTTT. Translation gives CSVAEQGVTEAFF. The V gene is TRBV29-1, the J gene TRBJ1-1; TRBD1 matches at 8 bases. The V gene end was trimmed by 4 bases and the J gene end by 4 bases; junction bases not matched to a gene: 5. The germline V gene encodes CDR1 SQVTM and CDR2 ANQGSEA. This CDR3 is 13 amino acids long.

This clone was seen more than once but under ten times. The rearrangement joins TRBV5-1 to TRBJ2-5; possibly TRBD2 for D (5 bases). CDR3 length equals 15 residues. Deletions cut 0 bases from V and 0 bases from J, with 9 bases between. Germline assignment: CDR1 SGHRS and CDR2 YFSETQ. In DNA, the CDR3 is TGCGCCAGCAGCTTGGCCCCGGGATACCAAGAGACCCAGTACTTC. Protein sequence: CASSLAPGYQETQYF.

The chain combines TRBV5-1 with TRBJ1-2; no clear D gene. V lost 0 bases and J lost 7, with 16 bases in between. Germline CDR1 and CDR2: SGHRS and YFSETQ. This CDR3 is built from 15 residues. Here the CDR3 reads CASSLEQPRERGYTF. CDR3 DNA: TGCGCCAGCAGCTTGGAGCAGCCCAGAGAGCGTGGCTACACCTTC. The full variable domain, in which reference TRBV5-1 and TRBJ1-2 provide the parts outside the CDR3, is KAGVTQTPRYLIKTRGQQVTLSCSPISGHRSVSWYQQTPGQGLQFLFEYFSETQRNKGNFPGRFSGRQFSNSRSEMNVSTLELGDSALYLCASSLEQPRERGYTFGSGTRLTVV.

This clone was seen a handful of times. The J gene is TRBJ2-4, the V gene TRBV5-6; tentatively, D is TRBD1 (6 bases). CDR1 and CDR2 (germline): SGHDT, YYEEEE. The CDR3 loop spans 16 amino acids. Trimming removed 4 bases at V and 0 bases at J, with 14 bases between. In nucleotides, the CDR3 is TGTGCCAGCAGCCCGGGACACCAAGTAGCCAAAAACATTCAGTACTTC. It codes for CASSPGHQVAKNIQYF.

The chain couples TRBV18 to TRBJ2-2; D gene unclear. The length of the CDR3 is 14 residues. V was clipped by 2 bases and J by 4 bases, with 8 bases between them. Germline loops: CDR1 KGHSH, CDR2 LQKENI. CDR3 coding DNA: TGTGCCAGCTCACCAGACACCGTCACCGGGGAGCTGTTTTTT. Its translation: CASSPDTVTGELFF. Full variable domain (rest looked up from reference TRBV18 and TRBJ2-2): NAGVMQNPRHLVRRRGQEARLRCSPMKGHSHVYWYRQLPEEGLKFMVYLQKENIIDESGMPKERFSAEFPKEGPSILRIQQVVRGDSAAYFCASSPDTVTGELFFGEGSRLTVL.